A single sample is the source of the 15 T cell receptor beta chains below, sequenced in a study of T cells after yellow fever vaccination. TCRdb re-derived calls from the 5' RACE reads in MiXCR, one entry per CDR3 protein. There are hundreds of thousands of distinct CDR3 sequences in the sample; about 13% occur only once, and roughly 13% lies in the top ten. Sequencing used PBMCs, obtained on the day of the yellow fever booster vaccination. These receptors all stem from a man in his thirties or forties who received the YFV17D yellow fever vaccine.

Concerning this clonotype itself: Being one base from a much bigger clone, this may be a read error. Given the absence of the conserved phenylalanine or tryptophan at the CDR3 end, a read error is likely. The chain is built from TRBV6-5 and TRBJ2-7; D gene ambiguous. This CDR3 has 15 residues. The germline gives CDR1 MNHEY, CDR2 SVGAGI. The V end was cut by 0 bases, the J end by 0 bases, with 9 bases between. The CDR3 loop is CASSYSPSSSYEQYL. CDR3 sequence (DNA): TGTGCCAGCAGTTACTCTCCTTCAAGCTCCTACGAGCAGTACCTC.

This clonotype was found a few times. The gene calls are TRBV5-1 and TRBJ2-1; TRBD2 is a possible D gene (7 bases). The CDR3 is made up of 17 amino acids. V lost 2 bases to trimming and J lost 1 base, with 16 bases between them. Germline V gene sequence: CDR1 SGHRS, CDR2 YFSETQ. The CDR3 loop is CASSFGGGGGSYNEQFF. CDR3 bases: TGCGCCAGCAGCTTCGGAGGGGGAGGGGGGTCCTACAATGAGCAGTTCTTC.

The chain has TRBV5-1 and TRBJ2-7; possibly TRBD1 for D (6 bases). The V end was cut by 0 bases, the J end by 7 bases, with 8 bases between. Germline V gene data show CDR1 as SGHRS and CDR2 as YFSETQ. The CDR3 is 12 amino acids. CDR3 amino acids: CASSLDQGEQYF. The CDR3 coding sequence is TGCGCCAGCAGCTTGGATCAGGGGGAGCAGTACTTC.

A few counts support this clonotype. The chain employs TRBV7-9 and TRBJ2-1; the D call may be TRBD1 or TRBD2 (5 bases each). V gave up 5 bases and J gave up 0 bases, with 14 bases separating them. The germline V gene has CDR1 SEHNR and CDR2 FQNEAQ (reference sequence). The CDR3 loop spans 16 amino acids. CDR3: CASSVPGRSSYNEQFF. For the CDR3, the DNA is TGTGCCAGCAGCGTCCCGGGGCGGAGCTCCTACAATGAGCAGTTCTTC.

This clonotype was seen a few times. The chain joins TRBV12-3 or TRBV12-4 to TRBJ1-5; possible D gene TRBD1, 5 bases. V lost 0 bases and J lost 2, with 14 bases in between. The CDR3 consists of 17 residues. Here the CDR3 reads CASSLAPIGTGNQPQHF. CDR3 in DNA: TGTGCCAGCAGTTTAGCGCCGATTGGGACTGGCAATCAGCCCCAGCATTTT.

The V call is TRBV29-1, the J call TRBJ1-2; no reliable D call. The germline V gene has CDR1 SQVTM and CDR2 ANQGSEA. V lost 2 bases and J lost 8, with 15 bases in between. The length of the CDR3 is 13 residues. CDR3 in amino acids: CSVELVSTGGYTF. CDR3 nucleotides: TGCAGCGTTGAATTGGTCTCCACTGGGGGCTACACCTTC.

This clonotype occurred many times. The J gene is TRBJ1-5, the V gene TRBV12-3 or TRBV12-4, with D possibly matching TRBD1 (5 bases). V shed 1 base and J shed 2 bases, with 9 bases lying between them. The CDR3 is 15 residues long. Here the CDR3 reads CASSLGGGGNQPQHF. CDR3 nucleotide sequence: TGTGCCAGCAGTTTAGGGGGAGGGGGCAATCAGCCCCAGCATTTT.

V usage is TRBV6-4 and J usage is TRBJ2-3, with TRBD1 identical over 9 bases. This CDR3 region has 15 residues. Looked up from germline, CDR1 is MRHNA and CDR2 is SNTAGT. After removal of 5 bases from V and 4 bases from J, the junction contained 7 bases not matched to a gene. The CDR3, as DNA: TGTGCCAGCAGTCCCGGGACAGGGCCTCCAGATACGCAGTATTTT. This gives the protein CASSPGTGPPDTQYF.

The chain employs TRBV29-1 and TRBJ1-3; 7 bases line up with TRBD1. V shed 7 bases and J 4 bases; nucleotides not matched to a gene: 4. Germline values: CDR1 SQVTM, CDR2 ANQGSEA. The CDR3 contains 12 residues. The CDR3: CSATGHGNTIYF. CDR3 sequence (DNA): TGCAGCGCGACAGGGCACGGAAACACCATATATTTT.

This clonotype was seen only a few times. This sequence joins TRBV29-1 and TRBJ2-7; no clear D gene. Trimming stripped 1 base from V and 9 bases from J, with 10 bases between. Germline assignment: CDR1 SQVTM and CDR2 ANQGSEA. The CDR3 extends over 11 amino acids. As DNA, the CDR3 is TGCAGCGTTGAAGTAGCCGAGGCGCAGTACTTC. Its translation is CSVEVAEAQYF.

The chain recombines TRBV5-1 with TRBJ2-7; maybe TRBD1 (5 bases). The CDR3 extends over 14 amino acids. Germline V lookup: CDR1 SGHRS, CDR2 YFSETQ. Deletions cut 6 bases from V and 0 bases from J, with 13 bases between. For the CDR3, the DNA is TGCGCCAGCAACCCCACGCAGGGCTCCTACGAGCAGTACTTC. It yields the protein CASNPTQGSYEQYF.

This clonotype was counted a few times. This sequence joins TRBV7-2 and TRBJ2-3; a possible D gene is TRBD2 (5 bases). In germline, CDR1 is SGHTA, CDR2 FQGNSA. V lost 1 base and J lost 4, with 12 bases in between. CDR3 length: 15 residues. The CDR3 sequence is CASSLDPDYPDTQYF. Here the CDR3 DNA reads TGTGCCAGCAGCTTAGACCCCGACTATCCAGATACGCAGTATTTT.

This clonotype has just a few counts. V is TRBV12-3 or TRBV12-4 and J is TRBJ2-1; 9 bases fit TRBD2. This CDR3 region has 17 residues. The ends lost 5 bases at V and 1 base at J; junction bases unmatched: 9. CDR3 protein: CASSPETSGLSYNEQFF. CDR3 coding DNA: TGTGCCAGCAGTCCTGAGACTAGCGGTCTGTCCTACAATGAGCAGTTCTTC.

The V gene is TRBV20-1, the J gene TRBJ1-2; TRBD1 might be the D (5 bases). V was pared by 3 bases and J by 8 bases, with 16 bases between. Germline loops: CDR1 DFQATT, CDR2 SNEGSKA (reference sequence). This CDR3 contains 13 residues. The CDR3 coding sequence is TGCAGTGCTAGTACACAGGTTCTACTAGGCTACACCTTC. It translates to CSASTQVLLGYTF.

V is TRBV29-1 and J is TRBJ2-7, with D perhaps TRBD2 (6 bases). Germline values: CDR1 SQVTM, CDR2 ANQGSEA. The CDR3 runs 12 residues. Trimming took off 5 bases at V and 4 bases at J, with 12 bases between the two ends. The CDR3 nucleotides read TGCAGCGTTCGGGGGAGTTTTTACGAGCAGTACTTC. Translated, it gives CSVRGSFYEQYF.